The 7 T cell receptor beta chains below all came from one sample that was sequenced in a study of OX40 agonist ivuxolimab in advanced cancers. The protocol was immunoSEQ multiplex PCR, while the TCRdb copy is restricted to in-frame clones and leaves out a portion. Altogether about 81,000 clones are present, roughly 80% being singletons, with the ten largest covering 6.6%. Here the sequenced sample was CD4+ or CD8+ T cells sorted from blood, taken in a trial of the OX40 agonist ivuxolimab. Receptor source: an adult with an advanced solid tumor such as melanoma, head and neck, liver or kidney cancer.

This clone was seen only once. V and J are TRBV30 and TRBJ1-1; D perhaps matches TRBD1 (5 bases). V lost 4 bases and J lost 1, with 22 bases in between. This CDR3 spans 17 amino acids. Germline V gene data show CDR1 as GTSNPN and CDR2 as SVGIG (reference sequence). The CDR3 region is CAWTLTWRGLRNTEAFF. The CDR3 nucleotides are TGTGCCTGGACTCTCACATGGAGGGGTCTAAGGAACACTGAAGCTTTCTTT.

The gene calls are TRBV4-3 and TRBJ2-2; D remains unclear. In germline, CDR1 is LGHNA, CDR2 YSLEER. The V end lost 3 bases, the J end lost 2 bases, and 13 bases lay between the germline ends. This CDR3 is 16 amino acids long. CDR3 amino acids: CASSHAGPLNTGELFF. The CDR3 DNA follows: TGCGCCAGCAGCCATGCCGGACCCCTAAACACCGGGGAGCTGTTTTTT.

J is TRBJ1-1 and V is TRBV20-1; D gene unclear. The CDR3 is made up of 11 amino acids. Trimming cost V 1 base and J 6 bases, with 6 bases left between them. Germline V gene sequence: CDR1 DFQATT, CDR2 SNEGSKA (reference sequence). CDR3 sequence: CSARGAAEAFF. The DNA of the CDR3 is TGCAGTGCTAGAGGGGCGGCTGAAGCTTTCTTT.

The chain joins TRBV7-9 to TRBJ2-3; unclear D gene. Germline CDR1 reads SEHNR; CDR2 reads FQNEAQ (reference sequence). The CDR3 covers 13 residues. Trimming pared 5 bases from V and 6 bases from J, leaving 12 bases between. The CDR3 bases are TGTGCCAGCAGCAGAGACCTGAGGGATACGCAGTATTTT. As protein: CASSRDLRDTQYF.

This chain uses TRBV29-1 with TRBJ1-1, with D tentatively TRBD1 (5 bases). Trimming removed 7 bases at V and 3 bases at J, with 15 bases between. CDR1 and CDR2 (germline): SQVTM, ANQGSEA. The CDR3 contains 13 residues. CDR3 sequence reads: CSGKKGLDTEAFF. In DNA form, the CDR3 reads TGCAGCGGGAAGAAGGGGTTGGACACTGAAGCTTTCTTT.

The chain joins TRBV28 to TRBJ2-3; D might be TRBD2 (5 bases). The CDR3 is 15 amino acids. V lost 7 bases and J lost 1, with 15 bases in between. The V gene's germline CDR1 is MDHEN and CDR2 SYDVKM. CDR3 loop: CASTPSPGRTDTQYF. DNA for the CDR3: TGTGCCAGCACCCCTAGCCCAGGACGCACAGATACGCAGTATTTT.

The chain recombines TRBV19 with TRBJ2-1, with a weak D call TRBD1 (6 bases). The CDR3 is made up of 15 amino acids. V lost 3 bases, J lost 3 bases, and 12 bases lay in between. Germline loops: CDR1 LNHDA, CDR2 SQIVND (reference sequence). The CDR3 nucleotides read TGTGCCAGTAGTATTGGTCAGGGGCTCTACAATGAGCAGTTCTTC. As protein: CASSIGQGLYNEQFF.